This TCR beta chain was sequenced for a study of shared clonotypes between healthy human individuals. Samples underwent the assay at deep level. Method: immunoSEQ multiplex PCR; TCRdb's copy keeps in-frame clones and lacks some. Of about 580,000 clones listed, roughly 98% are singletons. Germline-derived CDR1 and CDR2 are LNHNV and YYDKDF (reference sequence). The CDR3 length is 14 residues. Trimming shortened V by 0 bases and J by 0 bases, and 3 bases separated the two germline ends. This clone came up once. No antigen is known for it. Study-wide results and limits: A limitation of the genetic and exposure-history diversity represented arose from few donors.

CD8 cells regarded as naive lacked CD45RO, were positively chosen for CCR7, and omitted terminally differentiated effector memory CD45RA+ cells. The chain combines TRBV15 with TRBJ1-3; D is undetermined. Material: naive CD8+ T cells sorted from blood. This receptor was identified in a man aged 30-40 years in good health. The CDR3 nucleotides are TGTGCCACCAGCAGAGACACCTCTGGAAACACCATATATTTT. Its translation is CATSRDTSGNTIYF.